This T cell receptor beta chain comes out of a study of shared clonotypes between healthy human individuals. Overall study findings and caveats: Larger estimated richness was generally seen in naive subsets than in memory subsets.

Terminally differentiated effector memory CD45RA+ cells were left out of the naive CD8 fraction, which was CD45RO-negative and positively selected for CCR7. The CDR3 totals 14 residues. Germline V gene sequence: CDR1 LNHDA, CDR2 SQIVND (reference sequence). V was shortened by 6 bases and J by 2 bases, with 12 bases between the two germline ends. The table came from immunoSEQ multiplex PCR; TCRdb's copy has only in-frame clones and leaves some out. Of about 2.2 million clones listed, just over 90% are singletons. In the case of this clone: Antigen specificity is unknown. The identical CDR3 is also encoded by other nucleotide sequences in the sample.

Sequenced input: naive CD8+ T cells from PBMCs. This receptor was identified in a man younger than 30 in good health. Some clones in this sample may be carry-over from other donors' samples. The chain joins TRBV19 to TRBJ2-3; D remains ambiguous. The CDR3: CASSSRAATDTQYF. CDR3 coding DNA: TGTGCCAGTAGCTCGCGCGCCGCCACAGATACGCAGTATTTT.